A selection of T cell receptor beta chains follows, all from one sample in a study of blood T cell repertoires in COVID-19. Data came from immunoSEQ multiplex PCR; TCRdb stores just in-frame clones and leaves some out. The data contain 130,000 or so clones, roughly 79% of them singletons. Sequenced material: peripheral blood. The source is a human donor in a cohort sampled during active COVID-19. The CDR3 runs from the conserved cysteine through the conserved F or W. D genes are given only for firm matches. For some rows the clone size is stated as once, few or many, or as a class when expanded; others skip it.

TGTGCCAGCAGCTTCCAGGGGGCTCGCACCGGGGAGCTGTTTTTT,CASSFQGARTGELFF,TRBV7-9,.,15,TRBJ2-2,TRBD1
TGTGCTAGTGGTTTGGCGGACTACGGGCAGTTCTTC,CASGLADYGQFF,TRBV12-5,.,12,TRBJ2-1,.
TGTGCCAGCAGCTTAGGAGCAGGAAGTCAGTTTTTT,CASSLGAGSQFF,TRBV11-1,.,12,TRBJ1-4,.
TGTGCCAGCAGCCAGACAGGGCTTGGAGAGACCCAGTACTTC,CASSQTGLGETQYF,TRBV7-3,.,14,TRBJ2-5,TRBD1
TGTGCCAGTACCAAGGGCAGGGGGCGAGGGCAGCCCCAGCATTTT,CASTKGRGRGQPQHF,TRBV19,.,15,TRBJ1-5,TRBD1
TGTGCCAGCAGCGCCCACAGTACCACTGAAGCTTTCTTT,CASSAHSTTEAFF,TRBV9,.,13,TRBJ1-1,.
TGCGCCAGCAGCTTCCGGGAGCCGAATGAAAAACTGTTTTTT,CASSFREPNEKLFF,TRBV5-1,.,14,TRBJ1-4,.
TGTGCCAGCACCAAATCTGGGGCCAACGTCCTGACTTTC,CASTKSGANVLTF,TRBV27,.,13,TRBJ2-6,.
TGTGCCAGCAGCCTAGGGGAGGGCCCGGGGGAAAAACTGTTTTTT,CASSLGEGPGEKLFF,TRBV7-9,few,15,TRBJ1-4,.
TGTGCCAGCAGTTACCAGACAGGGTCTAACTATGGCTACACCTTC,CASSYQTGSNYGYTF,TRBV6-5,.,15,TRBJ1-2,TRBD1
TGTGCCAGCAGCACACCTACAGGCACAAGCACAGATACGCAGTATTTT,CASSTPTGTSTDTQYF,TRBV28,.,16,TRBJ2-3,.
TGCGCCAGCAGCCCCTCAGGTGGGGCGGCCTACTACGAGCAGTACTTC,CASSPSGGAAYYEQYF,TRBV5-1,.,16,TRBJ2-7,.
TGTGCCAGAAGCTTGGTGGGCGGGGGGTCCTACAATGAGCAGTTCTTC,CARSLVGGGSYNEQFF,TRBV5-3,few,16,TRBJ2-1,TRBD2
TGCAGCGTTGAACGGAGCGGGAGCACAGATACGCAGTATTTT,CSVERSGSTDTQYF,TRBV29-1,.,14,TRBJ2-3,.
TGTGCCAGCAGCAACGGACAGGCGGGGACCGGGGAGCTGTTTTTT,CASSNGQAGTGELFF,TRBV7-8,once,15,TRBJ2-2,.
TGTGCCAGTAGATCACGGGTGGCAGGGTCTGTGTACGAGCAGTACTTC,CASRSRVAGSVYEQYF,TRBV19,.,16,TRBJ2-7,.
TGTGCCAGCAGCTTAGTCCGACAGAGCTATGGCTACACCTTC,CASSLVRQSYGYTF,TRBV7-2,few,14,TRBJ1-2,.
TGTGCCAGCAGCGGCCCAAGCGGGAGAGCCGGAGAGACCCAGTACTTC,CASSGPSGRAGETQYF,TRBV7-7,.,16,TRBJ2-5,TRBD2
TGTGCCAGCTACGTGGGGGGATTGCCTTCTAGCACAGATACGCAGTATTTT,CASYVGGLPSSTDTQYF,TRBV2,.,17,TRBJ2-3,.
TGTGCCACCAGTGAGGGGGGACGTTCTTTTCAAGAGACCCAGTACTTC,CATSEGGRSFQETQYF,TRBV24-1,.,16,TRBJ2-5,.
TGTGCCATCAGGAGAGGGACAGGCGAAGAGACCCAGTACTTC,CAIRRGTGEETQYF,TRBV10-3,.,14,TRBJ2-5,TRBD1
TGTGCCAGCAGCTTGGGGGCGTTACAAGAGACCCAGTACTTC,CASSLGALQETQYF,TRBV5-6,.,14,TRBJ2-5,.
TGTGCCAGCAGTCCAGGGGGCTTGGATGAAAAACTGTTTTTT,CASSPGGLDEKLFF,TRBV6-2/TRBV6-3,.,14,TRBJ1-4,TRBD1
TGTGCCAGCAGCTTGGGGGGCGGGGGTAATTCACCCCTCCACTTT,CASSLGGGGNSPLHF,TRBV5-4,.,15,TRBJ1-6,.
TGCGCCAGCAGCTTGACAGGACAGGGATCAAACACCATATATTTT,CASSLTGQGSNTIYF,TRBV5-1,.,15,TRBJ1-3,TRBD1
TGTGCCAGCAGTACTAGCGGGAGGCCCCAAGATACGCAGTATTTT,CASSTSGRPQDTQYF,TRBV21-1,.,15,TRBJ2-3,.
TGTGCCTCCTCCCCGGGGGGCTCGGATGGCTACACCTTC,CASSPGGSDGYTF,TRBV2,few,13,TRBJ1-2,.
TGTGCCGGAAACTCAGGGGGTGAGCAGTTCTTC,CAGNSGGEQFF,TRBV7-9,once,11,TRBJ2-1,TRBD1
TGTGCCAGCAGGCCGACTAGCGGGGGGCTTGAAACAGATACGCAGTATTTT,CASRPTSGGLETDTQYF,TRBV7-8,.,17,TRBJ2-3,TRBD2
TGTGCCAGCAGTCCGGACAGGGACGTATCACCCCTCCACTTT,CASSPDRDVSPLHF,TRBV6-4,.,14,TRBJ1-6,TRBD1
TGTGCCACCAGCAGAAAATTCAGGAGCGGGGCGGCCGAAGAGACCCAGTACTTC,CATSRKFRSGAAEETQYF,TRBV15,.,18,TRBJ2-5,TRBD2
TGTGCCAGCAGTTTTGGGGGCGCCCCTAACTATGGCTACACCTTC,CASSFGGAPNYGYTF,TRBV28,.,15,TRBJ1-2,.
TGTGCCAGCAGTCCGTGGGACAGGACGTACCCGTACTTC,CASSPWDRTYPYF,TRBV27,.,13,TRBJ2-7,TRBD1
TGTGCCAGCAGCGTACAGGGGGAAGATACGCAGTATTTT,CASSVQGEDTQYF,TRBV9,.,13,TRBJ2-3,TRBD1
TGTGCCAGTTCGCCCGGGACAGGAGGCGGCTACACCTTC,CASSPGTGGGYTF,TRBV14,.,13,TRBJ1-2,TRBD1
TGTGCCAGCAGCTTGCAGGCGACAGGGGTGACTGAAGCTTTCTTT,CASSLQATGVTEAFF,TRBV5-4,.,15,TRBJ1-1,TRBD1
TGCGCCAGCAGCTTGCAGGGGAATATAGCCAAAAACATTCAGTACTTC,CASSLQGNIAKNIQYF,TRBV5-1,few,16,TRBJ2-4,.
TGTGCCATCAGGAAACAGGGGTTCACTGAAGCTTTCTTT,CAIRKQGFTEAFF,TRBV10-3,.,13,TRBJ1-1,TRBD1
TGCGCCAGCAGCTTGGGCGGGACGGCTGCAACTAATGAAAAACTGTTTTTT,CASSLGGTAATNEKLFF,TRBV5-1,.,17,TRBJ1-4,.
TGCGCCAGCAGCGGGGGAGGGAACACTGAAGCTTTCTTT,CASSGGGNTEAFF,TRBV4-3,.,13,TRBJ1-1,.
TGTGCCAGCAGCGCCGGGGGGTCGTTCGGTGAGACCCAGTACTTC,CASSAGGSFGETQYF,TRBV9,.,15,TRBJ2-5,TRBD2
TGTGCCAGCAGCTGGCGCGGACTACCTGGAAACACCATATATTTT,CASSWRGLPGNTIYF,TRBV5-6,.,15,TRBJ1-3,.
TGTGCCAGCAGCTTCTTTGAGGGCACGGGGGTCGAAAAACTGTTTTTT,CASSFFEGTGVEKLFF,TRBV5-6,.,16,TRBJ1-4,.
TGTGCCAGCAGTTACTATCTACAGGGGGCGTCCTACGAGCAGTACTTC,CASSYYLQGASYEQYF,TRBV6-2/TRBV6-3,.,16,TRBJ2-7,TRBD1
TGTGCCAGCAGCTTAGGGCAGGCAGGCTACACCTTC,CASSLGQAGYTF,TRBV7-9,once,12,TRBJ1-2,.
TGTGCCAGCAGCCGGGCGGGTGTGGGACAGCCCCAGCATTTT,CASSRAGVGQPQHF,TRBV7-9,.,14,TRBJ1-5,.
TGCGCCAGCAGCACATTAGCGGGAGGGGAGAATGAGCAGTTCTTC,CASSTLAGGENEQFF,TRBV4-3,.,15,TRBJ2-1,TRBD2
TGTGCCAGCAGCTTGAGGGGGAGCTTCTCCTACGAGCAGTACTTC,CASSLRGSFSYEQYF,TRBV5-4,.,15,TRBJ2-7,.
TGTGCCAGCACCTCGACAGGGATGAACACTGAAGCTTTCTTT,CASTSTGMNTEAFF,TRBV28,.,14,TRBJ1-1,TRBD1
TGTGCCACCCCCGACTCGGATCCCACTAGCGGGGGAAACAATGAGCAGTTCTTC,CATPDSDPTSGGNNEQFF,TRBV2,.,18,TRBJ2-1,TRBD2
TGTGCCAGCAGTTTCGGACAGGCCTACGAGCAGTACTTC,CASSFGQAYEQYF,TRBV12-3/TRBV12-4,.,13,TRBJ2-7,TRBD1